A single sample gave rise to the 21 T cell receptor beta chains below, sequenced in a study of blood T cell repertoires in COVID-19. Profiled with immunoSEQ multiplex PCR; TCRdb holds only in-frame clones, not every one. This sample has more than 200,000 clones, with 70% to 90% found just once. Input material: peripheral blood. Receptor source: a man between 50 and 59 years old with COVID-19, enrolled during active disease.

V is TRBV6-2 or TRBV6-3 and J is TRBJ2-3; D ambiguous. This CDR3 spans 13 amino acids. Between the trimmed V and J ends, which lost 2 bases and 3 bases, there was a span of 6 bases. Germline V gene sequence: CDR1 MNHEY, CDR2 SVGEGT. The CDR3 bases are TGTGCCAGCAGTTACACGGAGACAGATACGCAGTATTTT. Encoded protein: CASSYTETDTQYF.

V gene TRBV9 combines with J gene TRBJ1-2, with D perhaps TRBD1 (6 bases). The CDR3 length is 14 residues. Trimming pared 1 base from V and 3 bases from J, leaving 10 bases between. Germline values: CDR1 SGDLS, CDR2 YYNGEE. DNA for the CDR3: TGTGCCAGCAGCGTAACGGCAGGGGACTATGGCTACACCTTC. It specifies CASSVTAGDYGYTF.

This chain uses TRBV6-2 or TRBV6-3 with TRBJ1-5; 8 bases fit TRBD1. This CDR3 has 14 amino acids. Unmatched junction bases numbered 4, after V lost 2 bases and J lost 7 bases. The germline V gene has CDR1 MNHEY and CDR2 SVGEGT. The CDR3 region is CASSYRPGGQPQHF. The CDR3 DNA reads TGTGCCAGCAGTTACCGTCCAGGGGGCCAGCCCCAGCATTTT.

The chain combines TRBV3-1 (or the pseudogene TRBV3-2) with TRBJ1-1; D unclear. The length of the CDR3 is 13 residues. Germline CDR1 and CDR2: LGHDT and YNNKEL (reference sequence). Trimming took off 0 bases at V and 5 bases at J, with 7 bases between the two ends. The CDR3 DNA follows: TGTGCCAGCAGCCAAGATCTCAGTACTGAAGCTTTCTTT. It yields the protein CASSQDLSTEAFF.

This chain uses TRBV9 with TRBJ1-4; no clear D. Germline values: CDR1 SGDLS, CDR2 YYNGEE. V lost 4 bases and J lost 2, with 15 bases in between. This CDR3 region has 16 residues. CDR3 protein: CASSPQPGNTNEKLFF. The CDR3 region has the DNA TGTGCCAGCAGCCCTCAACCGGGGAATACTAATGAAAAACTGTTTTTT.

The V call is TRBV5-4, the J call TRBJ1-2; 8 bases fit TRBD1. Germline V gene sequence: CDR1 SGHNT, CDR2 YYREEE (reference sequence). V trimming: 6 bases; J trimming: 8 bases; junction bases outside the gene matches: 18. This CDR3 is built from 16 residues. Here the CDR3 reads CASTMTGAPYSGGYTF. For the CDR3, the DNA is TGTGCCAGCACCATGACAGGGGCGCCCTATTCTGGGGGCTACACCTTC.

The V and J genes are TRBV5-4 and TRBJ1-6; D not resolved. From germline, CDR1 is SGHNT and CDR2 YYREEE (reference sequence). V was pared by 4 bases and J by 0 bases, with 11 bases between. The CDR3 consists of 16 residues. Here the CDR3 reads CASSRQLGSYNSPLHF. DNA for the CDR3: TGTGCCAGCAGCCGACAACTGGGCTCCTATAATTCACCCCTCCACTTT.

The chain recombines TRBV19 with TRBJ1-5; weak D call: TRBD1 (5 bases). CDR3 length equals 14 residues. V was cut by 6 bases and J by 6 bases, with 15 bases left in between. Per the germline V gene, CDR1 is LNHDA and CDR2 is SQIVND (reference sequence). Here the CDR3 DNA reads TGTGCCAGTAGGGATGGGCAGGGCGGTCAGCCCCAGCATTTT. Amino acids: CASRDGQGGQPQHF.

A few counts support this clone. This chain uses TRBV30 with TRBJ2-3; D is unclear. Germline V gives CDR1 GTSNPN, CDR2 SVGIG (reference sequence). Trimming shortened V by 6 bases and J by 5 bases, and 12 bases separated the two germline ends. This CDR3 region has 12 residues. CDR3 DNA: TGTGCCTGCAACCTCCAGAAAGATACGCAGTATTTT. It encodes CACNLQKDTQYF.

The rearrangement joins TRBV4-1 to TRBJ2-1; TRBD2 agrees at 13 bases. The germline CDR1 and CDR2 sequences are MGHRA and YSYEKL. CDR3 length: 18 residues. J was trimmed by 5 bases and V by 4 bases; bases with no gene match: 11. The CDR3 nucleotides read TGCGCCAGCAGCCCTGGACTAGCGGGAGCGGTTAACCACAATGAGCAGTTCTTC. Translating it yields CASSPGLAGAVNHNEQFF.

The chain employs TRBV7-2 and TRBJ1-2, with a possible D match to TRBD1 (5 bases). V was clipped by 0 bases and J by 4 bases, with 12 bases between them. This CDR3 is built from 15 residues. From germline, CDR1 is SGHTA and CDR2 FQGNSA. This CDR3 reads CASSLAATQVYGYTF. CDR3 sequence (DNA): TGTGCCAGCAGCTTAGCAGCCACACAGGTCTATGGCTACACCTTC. The variable domain in full, with the rest retrieved from reference TRBV7-2 and TRBJ1-2, is GAGVSQSPSNKVTEKGKDVELRCDPISGHTALYWYRQSLGQGLEFLIYFQGNSAPDKSGLPSDRFSAERTGGSVSTLTIQRTQQEDSAVYLCASSLAATQVYGYTFGSGTRLTVV.

This sequence joins TRBV6-5 and TRBJ2-1; 12 nucleotides align to TRBD2. CDR1 MNHEY and CDR2 SVGAGI come from the germline V gene. The CDR3 is 16 residues long. V lost 2 bases, J lost 8 bases, and 7 bases stayed unmatched. The CDR3 coding sequence is TGTGCCAGCAGTTACATTTGGACTAGCGGGAACCATGAGCAGTTCTTC. It specifies CASSYIWTSGNHEQFF.

This sequence joins TRBV27 and TRBJ2-7; D gene ambiguous. V lost 0 bases to trimming and J lost 0 bases, with 15 bases between them. The CDR3 length is 17 residues. The germline V gene encodes CDR1 MNHEY and CDR2 SMNVEV (reference sequence). The CDR3 sequence: CASSLSRRLDGSYEQYF. As DNA, the CDR3 is TGTGCCAGCAGTTTATCCCGTCGACTCGACGGCTCCTACGAGCAGTACTTC.

In its sample, this clone was seen once. This chain uses TRBV7-9 with TRBJ2-3; TRBD1 is a possible D gene (7 bases). V dropped 8 bases and J dropped 4 bases, with 13 bases sitting between them. The CDR3 spans 13 residues. Germline loops: CDR1 SEHNR, CDR2 FQNEAQ (reference sequence). CDR3 sequence (DNA): TGTGCCAGCGGGGGGACAGTTTCAGATACGCAGTATTTT. Amino acids: CASGGTVSDTQYF.

V gene TRBV30 combines with J gene TRBJ1-6; no reliable D call. Trimming removed 3 bases at V and 0 bases at J, with 12 bases between. Germline assignment: CDR1 GTSNPN and CDR2 SVGIG (reference sequence). The length of the CDR3 is 16 residues. In nucleotides, the CDR3 is TGTGCCTGGAGCGCGGAAATGGGCTCCTATAATTCACCCCTCCACTTT. Residues: CAWSAEMGSYNSPLHF.

The V gene is TRBV5-1, the J gene TRBJ2-7; 14 bases line up with TRBD2. This CDR3 is built from 16 residues. Germline trimming cut 3 bases from V and 4 bases from J; bases unmatched to any gene: 6. Germline lookup yields CDR1 SGHRS and CDR2 YFSETQ. CDR3 nucleotides: TGCGCCAGCAGCTCCGGGACTAGCGGGGGAGTTTACGAGCAGTACTTC. This translates into CASSSGTSGGVYEQYF.

In its sample, this clone was seen once. The chain has TRBV27 and TRBJ1-6, with D perhaps matching TRBD1 (5 bases). The ends were cut back, 2 bases at V and 0 bases at J, with 11 bases in the middle. Germline CDR1 MNHEY, CDR2 SMNVEV (reference sequence). The CDR3 has 17 amino acids. The CDR3 is CASSLGATDSYNSPLHF. CDR3 sequence (DNA): TGTGCCAGCAGTTTAGGGGCAACCGACTCCTATAATTCACCCCTCCACTTT.

The chain joins TRBV18 to TRBJ1-6; 10 bases align to TRBD1. This CDR3 is 13 amino acids long. From germline, CDR1 is KGHSH and CDR2 LQKENI. V lost 3 bases to trimming and J lost 15 bases; unmatched junction nucleotides: 5. In DNA form, the CDR3 reads TGTGCCAGCTCACCCCGGGACAGGGGATACCTCCACTTT. Its translation is CASSPRDRGYLHF. Together with reference TRBV18 and TRBJ1-6, the CDR3 gives the full variable domain: NAGVMQNPRHLVRRRGQEARLRCSPMKGHSHVYWYRQLPEEGLKFMVYLQKENIIDESGMPKERFSAEFPKEGPSILRIQQVVRGDSAAYFCASSPRDRGYLHFGNGTRLTVT.

V is TRBV6-6 and J is TRBJ1-5, with TRBD1 as a possible D gene (6 bases). Deletions cut 2 bases from V and 7 bases from J, with 15 bases between. The CDR3 length is 15 residues. Germline CDR1 is MNHNY and CDR2 is SVGAGI (reference sequence). CDR3 nucleotide sequence: TGTGCCAGCAGTTACGAAGGACAGACGGGACAGCCCCAGCATTTT. Translated: CASSYEGQTGQPQHF.

This chain uses TRBV27 with TRBJ2-7, with 13 nucleotides matching TRBD2. V lost 6 bases and J lost 4; bases outside the gene matches: 6. Germline V gives CDR1 MNHEY, CDR2 SMNVEV (reference sequence). The CDR3 runs 15 residues. Here the CDR3 reads CASRTGTSGMYEQYF. The CDR3 DNA reads as TGTGCCAGCAGGACCGGGACTAGCGGGATGTACGAGCAGTACTTC.

This chain joins TRBV6-6 and TRBJ2-1; 9 nucleotides align to TRBD1. Germline values: CDR1 MNHNY, CDR2 SVGAGI (reference sequence). J gave up 0 bases and V 5 bases, and 11 bases lay outside the gene matches. The CDR3 consists of 18 residues. Here the CDR3 DNA reads TGTGCCAGCAGTCCGAACCCCGGGACAGGGAACTCCTACAATGAGCAGTTCTTC. Amino acid sequence: CASSPNPGTGNSYNEQFF.